These 7 T cell receptor beta chains originate from one sample sequenced in a study of T cell responses to AZD1222 COVID-19 vaccine. Produced via immunoSEQ multiplex PCR; TCRdb's table is partial and in-frame only. The repertoire includes under 150,000 clones, over 75% of them detected once, and under 4.5% sits in the top ten. Sequenced here: peripheral blood, sampled on day 0 of AZD1222 vaccination. Receptors were obtained from an adult in good health.

The chain uses TRBV12-3 or TRBV12-4 and TRBJ1-2; possibly TRBD1 for D (6 bases). There are 12 residues in the CDR3. V was clipped by 3 bases and J by 4 bases, with 6 bases between them. CDR3: CASSLTGYGYTF. DNA for the CDR3: TGTGCCAGCAGTTTGACAGGCTATGGCTACACCTTC.

The rearrangement links TRBV19 to TRBJ2-7; a weak D match, TRBD1 (5 bases). This CDR3 has 14 amino acids. Germline CDR1 reads LNHDA; CDR2 reads SQIVND (reference sequence). The germline V and J ends were trimmed by 5 bases and 0 bases, with 11 bases remaining between them. The CDR3 loop is CASSPDKTSYEQYF. The DNA of the CDR3 is TGTGCCAGTAGTCCGGACAAGACCTCCTACGAGCAGTACTTC.

The gene calls are TRBV3-1 (or the pseudogene TRBV3-2) and TRBJ2-3; 13 bases are a match to TRBD2. Germline trimming cut 1 base from V and 0 bases from J; bases unmatched to any gene: 4. There are 18 residues in the CDR3. The germline gives CDR1 LGHDT, CDR2 YNNKEL (reference sequence). The CDR3 DNA reads TGTGCCAGCAGCCAAGGACTAGCGGGGGGCCTAAGCACAGATACGCAGTATTTT. This translates into CASSQGLAGGLSTDTQYF.

The genes are TRBV2 and TRBJ2-5, with D uncertain. The V gene's germline CDR1 is SNHLY and CDR2 FYNNEI. Trimming cost V 9 bases and J 1 base, with 15 bases left between them. The CDR3 covers 14 residues. Here the CDR3 reads CASSQFVTQETQYF. The CDR3 nucleotides are TGTGCCAGTTCCCAGTTCGTGACCCAAGAGACCCAGTACTTC.

This chain links TRBV12-5 with TRBJ2-6, with 13 bases that match TRBD2. J lost 0 bases, V lost 5 bases, and 7 bases had no gene match. CDR3 length: 19 residues. Germline V gene lookup returns CDR1 LGHNT and CDR2 FRNRAP. CDR3 in amino acids: CASGPRLAGGLSGANVLTF. For the CDR3, the DNA is TGTGCTAGTGGTCCGCGACTAGCGGGGGGACTCTCTGGGGCCAACGTCCTGACTTTC.

J is TRBJ1-1 and V is TRBV5-1, with unresolved D. Germline V gives CDR1 SGHRS, CDR2 YFSETQ. There are 13 residues in the CDR3. V lost 0 bases to trimming and J lost 0 bases, with 3 bases between them. CDR3 protein: CASSLDLNTEAFF. CDR3 in DNA: TGCGCCAGCAGCTTGGATCTGAACACTGAAGCTTTCTTT.

The chain couples TRBV12-3 or TRBV12-4 to TRBJ1-2; D is undetermined. V lost 5 bases to trimming and J lost 8 bases, with 12 bases between them. The length of the CDR3 is 12 residues. CDR3: CASSREVRGYTF. Here the CDR3 DNA reads TGTGCCAGCAGTCGGGAGGTCCGCGGCTACACCTTC.